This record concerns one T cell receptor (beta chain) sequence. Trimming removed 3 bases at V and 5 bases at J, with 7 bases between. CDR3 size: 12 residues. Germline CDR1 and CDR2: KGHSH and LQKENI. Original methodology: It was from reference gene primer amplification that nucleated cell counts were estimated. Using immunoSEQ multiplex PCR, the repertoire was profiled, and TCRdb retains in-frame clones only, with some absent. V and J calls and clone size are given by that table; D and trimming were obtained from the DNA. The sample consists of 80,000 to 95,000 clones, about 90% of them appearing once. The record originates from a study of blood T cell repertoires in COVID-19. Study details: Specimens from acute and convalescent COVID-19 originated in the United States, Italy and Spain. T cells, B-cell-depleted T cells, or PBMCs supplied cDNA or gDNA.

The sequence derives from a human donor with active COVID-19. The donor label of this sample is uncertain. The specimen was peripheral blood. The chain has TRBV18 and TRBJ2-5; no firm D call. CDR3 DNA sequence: TGTGCCAGCTCACCGGAGAGGGAGACCCAGTACTTC. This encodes CASSPERETQYF.